A single sample is the source of the 14 T cell receptor beta chains below, sequenced in a study of blood T cell repertoires in COVID-19 (dated by TCRdb to 2020 to 2022). Library method: the immunoSEQ multiplex PCR assay. TCRdb mirrors the immuneACCESS table, restricted to in-frame sequences. Some clones are absent from its copies; in checked studies, under half trace to an unresolved V gene, and the reason for the others is unknown. The sample data list some 320,000 clones, and 90% to 95% of these were observed just once. The ten largest make up about 4.2% of the sample. Sequenced input: PBMCs or T cells enriched from blood (not recorded which). These receptors were collected from a woman aged 25 to 39 who had been exposed to COVID-19.

The chain couples TRBV4-1 to TRBJ1-2, with D maybe TRBD1 (5 bases). Trimming took 1 base from V and 3 from J, leaving 9 bases between them. Germline V gene lookup returns CDR1 MGHRA and CDR2 YSYEKL. This CDR3 is built from 14 residues. For the CDR3, the DNA is TGCGCCAGCAGCCAAGGTATCAGGGACTATGGCTACACCTTC. Translating gives CASSQGIRDYGYTF.

This clone was detected only a few times. The junction does not match germline at one end; this may be a read error. The chain carries TRBV11-2 and TRBJ2-7, with a tentative D call TRBD2 (5 bases). CDR1 is SGHAT, CDR2 FQNNGV, per germline. This CDR3 is built from 12 residues. CDR3 region: CASSLVGRGLGF. The CDR3 DNA reads as TGTGCCAGCAGCTTAGTTGGACGGGGTCTTGGCTTC.

This clone was found a few times. This chain joins TRBV13 and TRBJ1-1, with D perhaps TRBD1 (6 bases). CDR3 length: 17 amino acids. The V end was cut by 5 bases, the J end by 4 bases, with 23 bases between. From germline, CDR1 is PRHDT and CDR2 FYEKMQ (reference sequence). The CDR3 nucleotides read TGTGCCAGCAGCCACCCGGGGGGCATCATCCACGGCACTGAAGCTTTCTTT. Protein sequence: CASSHPGGIIHGTEAFF.

The chain is built from TRBV5-1 and TRBJ2-1; 11 bases are a match to TRBD2. V lost 3 bases and J lost 3; bases outside the gene matches: 2. Germline V lookup: CDR1 SGHRS, CDR2 YFSETQ. This CDR3 has 15 amino acids. The CDR3, as DNA: TGCGCCAGCAGCTGGGGACTAGCGGTCTACAATGAGCAGTTCTTC. Translating it yields CASSWGLAVYNEQFF.

The rearrangement uses TRBV12-3 or TRBV12-4 and TRBJ1-2; D unresolved. This CDR3 contains 11 residues. V lost 5 bases and J lost 10, with 11 bases in between. CDR3 nucleotide sequence: TGTGCCAGCAGTCCTAGGCCACCCTACACCTTC. It yields the protein CASSPRPPYTF.

As for this clone: Other nucleotide sequences from this sample produce the same CDR3. The chain is built from TRBV12-3 or TRBV12-4 and TRBJ1-1; unclear D gene. Trimming left V 2 bases short and J 1 base short, with 5 bases between. The CDR3 extends over 13 amino acids. The CDR3 spells CASSLRENTEAFF. The DNA of the CDR3 is TGTGCCAGCAGTTTACGGGAGAACACTGAAGCTTTCTTT.

The chain combines TRBV19 with TRBJ1-2; a possible D gene is TRBD1 (5 bases). The CDR3 has 14 amino acids. CDR1 LNHDA and CDR2 SQIVND come from the germline V gene (reference sequence). Between the trimmed V and J ends, which lost 3 bases and 4 bases, there was a span of 12 bases. In DNA form, the CDR3 reads TGTGCCAGTAGTATCGTCACAGGCTTCTATGGCTACACCTTC. It is translated as CASSIVTGFYGYTF.

This clone was picked up one time. CDR3 sequence (DNA): TGTGCCAGCAGTGACCGGGGGGCCGCATCCTACGAGCAGTACTTC. Protein product: CASSDRGAASYEQYF. V gene TRBV11-1 combines with J gene TRBJ2-7, with D perhaps matching TRBD2 (7 bases). V was clipped by 6 bases and J by 1 base, with 16 bases between them. The CDR3 has 15 residues. Germline V gene lookup returns CDR1 SGHAT and CDR2 FQDESV (reference sequence).

The V gene is TRBV14, the J gene TRBJ2-7; weak D call: TRBD2 (6 bases). The V and J ends lost 4 bases and 0 bases respectively, with 7 bases between them. CDR1 and CDR2 (germline): SGHDN, FVKESK. The CDR3 consists of 13 residues. The CDR3 DNA reads as TGTGCCAGCAGCCGGAGGGGCTCCTACGAGCAGTACTTC. Its translation is CASSRRGSYEQYF. Together with reference TRBV14 and TRBJ2-7, the CDR3 gives the full variable domain: EAGVTQFPSHSVIEKGQTVTLRCDPISGHDNLYWYRRVMGKEIKFLLHFVKESKQDESGMPNNRFLAERTGGTYSTLKVQPAELEDSGVYFCASSRRGSYEQYFGPGTRLTVT.

The gene calls are TRBV14 and TRBJ2-1; D possibly corresponds to TRBD1 (6 bases). Germline lookup yields CDR1 SGHDN and CDR2 FVKESK. The CDR3 consists of 17 residues. V lost 2 bases and J lost 11, with 25 bases in between. The CDR3 sequence: CASSQPMSLPRQGQQFF. The DNA for the CDR3 is TGTGCCAGCAGCCAACCAATGAGTCTTCCGCGGCAGGGGCAGCAGTTCTTC.

This sequence joins TRBV11-2 and TRBJ2-5; D is perhaps TRBD2 (6 bases). The CDR3 spans 15 residues. Trimming left V 4 bases short and J 4 bases short, with 16 bases between. CDR1 is SGHAT, CDR2 FQNNGV, per germline. The CDR3 protein is CASSSTHGGLETQYF. The CDR3, as DNA: TGTGCCAGCAGCTCAACACACGGAGGGCTAGAGACCCAGTACTTC.

The chain joins TRBV19 to TRBJ1-5; D is undetermined. The V end lost 6 bases, the J end lost 1 base, and 10 bases lay between the germline ends. This CDR3 comprises 14 residues. Germline V CDR1 and CDR2: LNHDA, SQIVND (reference sequence). DNA of the CDR3: TGTGCCAGTAGACCGGGTACCAGCAATCAGCCCCAGCATTTT. Its protein product is CASRPGTSNQPQHF.

The chain carries TRBV5-4 and TRBJ1-3; TRBD1 agrees at 9 bases. Trimming at V came to 3 bases and at J to 8 bases, leaving 6 bases not matched to a gene. The V gene's germline CDR1 is SGHNT and CDR2 YYREEE (reference sequence). This CDR3 region has 14 residues. CDR3: CASSWGQGGDTIYF. The CDR3 nucleotides read TGTGCCAGCAGCTGGGGACAGGGCGGGGACACCATATATTTT.

The chain carries TRBV4-2 and TRBJ2-7, with 11 nucleotides matching TRBD1. The junction had 1 base not matched to a gene; V was cut back by 0 bases and J by 0 bases. This CDR3 contains 16 residues. Germline V CDR1 and CDR2: LGHNA, YNFKEQ. The CDR3 here is CASSQEGTGGSYEQYF. DNA for the CDR3: TGTGCCAGCAGCCAAGAAGGGACAGGGGGCTCCTACGAGCAGTACTTC.